Listed below are T cell receptor beta chains from one sample, sequenced in a study of cytomegalovirus exposure and HLA in healthy donors. Produced via immunoSEQ multiplex PCR; TCRdb's table is partial and in-frame only. Of 85,000 to 100,000 clones in the sample, approximately 80% are singletons; the top ten hold more than 3%. Material for sequencing was PBMCs. The receptors originated from a man in his forties in good health and CMV-seronegative. CDR3s include the opening cysteine and the closing phenylalanine or tryptophan. The order of the fields is CDR3 DNA, CDR3 protein, clone size, V gene, D gene, J gene. D genes are given only for firm matches. A clone size is listed for some rows: how often the clone was seen (once, few, many), or a class if it is expanded.

DNA: TGCGCCAGCAGCTTGGTGTGGGCCTACACAGATACGCAGTATTTT
CDR3: CASSLVWAYTDTQYF
size: once
V: TRBV5-1
D: .
J: TRBJ2-3

DNA: TGTGCCAGCAGCGTAGAGAGGCAGGGGGGCACCGGGGAGCTGTTTTTT
CDR3: CASSVERQGGTGELFF
size: .
V: TRBV9
D: .
J: TRBJ2-2

DNA: TGTGCCATCAGTGAGGGGGGGGGCAATCAGCCCCAGCATTTT
CDR3: CAISEGGGNQPQHF
size: .
V: TRBV10-3
D: .
J: TRBJ1-5

DNA: TGTGCCTTAGACCGGGACAGTGAAGCTTTCTTT
CDR3: CALDRDSEAFF
size: .
V: TRBV30
D: TRBD1
J: TRBJ1-1

DNA: TGTGCCAGCAGTGCGAGAAGCGGGATCACATCGGTAGATACGCAGTATTTT
CDR3: CASSARSGITSVDTQYF
size: .
V: TRBV2
D: TRBD2
J: TRBJ2-3

DNA: TGCGCCAGCAGCCAGGCGGGACTAGCGGTACACAATGAGCAGTTCTTC
CDR3: CASSQAGLAVHNEQFF
size: .
V: TRBV4-1
D: TRBD2
J: TRBJ2-1

DNA: TGTGCCAGCTCACGCCGGGACAGTATTGAGCAGTTCTTC
CDR3: CASSRRDSIEQFF
size: .
V: TRBV18
D: TRBD1
J: TRBJ2-1

DNA: TGTGCCAGCAGCGTAGCCCTAGCGGGTTTCTACGAGCAGTACTTC
CDR3: CASSVALAGFYEQYF
size: .
V: TRBV9
D: TRBD2
J: TRBJ2-7

DNA: TGTGCCAGCAGTCTGATGGACAGGAACGAGCAGTACTTC
CDR3: CASSLMDRNEQYF
size: few
V: TRBV28
D: TRBD1
J: TRBJ2-7

DNA: TGTGCCAGCAGTTACGAGGGGGAAGGTTATGGCTACACCTTC
CDR3: CASSYEGEGYGYTF
size: .
V: TRBV6-5
D: .
J: TRBJ1-2

DNA: TGTGCCAGTAGCCGGGACAGTTATTACAATGAGCAGTTCTTC
CDR3: CASSRDSYYNEQFF
size: .
V: TRBV19
D: TRBD1
J: TRBJ2-1

DNA: TGCGCCAGCAGCTTGGATAACAGGGGGTTGCAGTTCTTC
CDR3: CASSLDNRGLQFF
size: .
V: TRBV5-1
D: TRBD1
J: TRBJ2-1

DNA: TGTGCCAGCAGGACGACAGGGAACACTGAAGCTTTCTTT
CDR3: CASRTTGNTEAFF
size: .
V: TRBV2
D: .
J: TRBJ1-1

DNA: TGTGCCAGCAAAAGACAGGGGGATTCACCCCTCCACTTT
CDR3: CASKRQGDSPLHF
size: .
V: TRBV6-5
D: TRBD1
J: TRBJ1-6

DNA: TGCGCCAGCAGCACGGACAGGGGGAGAGCCTACGAGCAGTACTTC
CDR3: CASSTDRGRAYEQYF
size: .
V: TRBV5-1
D: TRBD1
J: TRBJ2-7

DNA: TGTGCCAGTAGTGTAGGGCCCCCAGGGGGCGGGGAGCTGTTTTTT
CDR3: CASSVGPPGGGELFF
size: .
V: TRBV19
D: TRBD1
J: TRBJ2-2

DNA: TGCGCCAGCAGCTTGGTGCGTTTCTCCTACAATGAGCAGTTCTTC
CDR3: CASSLVRFSYNEQFF
size: .
V: TRBV5-1
D: .
J: TRBJ2-1

DNA: TGTGCCTACAAGGGTGGCGGGGCCGGGGAGCTGTTTTTT
CDR3: CAYKGGGAGELFF
size: .
V: TRBV30
D: .
J: TRBJ2-2

DNA: TGTGCCAGCAGTTTATGGGGGGTACGGGGGGTATTAAACAATGAGCAGTTCTTC
CDR3: CASSLWGVRGVLNNEQFF
size: .
V: TRBV28
D: TRBD2
J: TRBJ2-1

DNA: TGTGCCAGCAGTGACACCAGGGGGAACTCTGGAAACACCATATATTTT
CDR3: CASSDTRGNSGNTIYF
size: .
V: TRBV6-1
D: TRBD1
J: TRBJ1-3

DNA: TGCGCCAGCAGCTTGGAGGCTAGCTCCTACGAGCAGTACTTC
CDR3: CASSLEASSYEQYF
size: few
V: TRBV5-1
D: .
J: TRBJ2-7

DNA: TGTGCCAGCAGCGCCGGACAGGGGGCCCACGAGCAGTACTTC
CDR3: CASSAGQGAHEQYF
size: .
V: TRBV7-9
D: TRBD1
J: TRBJ2-7

DNA: TGCGCCACCCGCCCGGGGGGGGCGAATCCCGAGCAGTACTTC
CDR3: CATRPGGANPEQYF
size: .
V: TRBV5-1
D: TRBD2
J: TRBJ2-7

DNA: TGTGCCTGGAGTGCCGGGTTGAACACTGAAGCTTTCTTT
CDR3: CAWSAGLNTEAFF
size: once
V: TRBV30
D: .
J: TRBJ1-1

DNA: TGTGCCACCCGAGGGACAGGGTCTGGAAACACCATATATTTT
CDR3: CATRGTGSGNTIYF
size: .
V: TRBV28
D: TRBD1
J: TRBJ1-3

DNA: TGTGCCAGCAGCTCAGGGGACAGGGGGCTTGATACGCAGTATTTT
CDR3: CASSSGDRGLDTQYF
size: .
V: TRBV11-1
D: TRBD1
J: TRBJ2-3

DNA: TGTGCCAGCAGCGAGGTAATAAACACTGAAGCTTTCTTT
CDR3: CASSEVINTEAFF
size: few
V: TRBV6-5
D: .
J: TRBJ1-1

DNA: TGTGCCAGTACCCCCGGGACTAGCTCCCACAATGAGCAGTTCTTC
CDR3: CASTPGTSSHNEQFF
size: .
V: TRBV19
D: TRBD2
J: TRBJ2-1

DNA: TGCAGCGTTGAAATCTGGGACAGGGACGACGAGCAGTACTTC
CDR3: CSVEIWDRDDEQYF
size: few
V: TRBV29-1
D: TRBD1
J: TRBJ2-7

DNA: TGTGCCTGGAACGGCAACAGGGGTGATCAGCCCCAGCATTTT
CDR3: CAWNGNRGDQPQHF
size: .
V: TRBV30
D: TRBD1
J: TRBJ1-5

DNA: TGTGCCACCGAGGACAGGGTAAAATCAAGCAATGGCTACACCTTC
CDR3: CATEDRVKSSNGYTF
size: .
V: TRBV10-3
D: TRBD1
J: TRBJ1-2

DNA: TGTGCCAGCATACTAGCGGGGGGATTCAGAGATACGCAGTATTTT
CDR3: CASILAGGFRDTQYF
size: .
V: TRBV6-1
D: TRBD2
J: TRBJ2-3

DNA: TGTGCCAGCAGCTCCCGACAGGGGGCTTGGGAGCAGTACTTC
CDR3: CASSSRQGAWEQYF
size: .
V: TRBV7-2
D: TRBD1
J: TRBJ2-7

DNA: TGTGCCTGGAGTGTCGGCCGAGGAGAAAAACTGTTTTTT
CDR3: CAWSVGRGEKLFF
size: .
V: TRBV30
D: .
J: TRBJ1-4